The 22 T cell receptor beta chains below come from one sample, sequenced in a study of OX40 agonist ivuxolimab in advanced cancers. Data came from immunoSEQ multiplex PCR; TCRdb stores just in-frame clones and leaves some out. The table lists under 50,000 clones, less than 90% of them singletons, with 5.1% in the top ten. The starting material was CD4+ or CD8+ T cells sorted from blood, obtained in a trial of the OX40 agonist ivuxolimab. The origin of the receptors is an adult with an advanced solid tumor such as melanoma, head and neck, liver or kidney cancer.

The CDR3 is CASRGGSTDTQYF. Here the CDR3 DNA reads TGTGCCAGCAGGGGCGGGAGCACAGATACGCAGTATTTT. The rearrangement joins TRBV6-6 to TRBJ2-3; D perhaps matches TRBD2 (5 bases). This CDR3 contains 13 residues. The germline V and J ends were trimmed by 6 bases and 0 bases, with 7 bases remaining between them. Per germline, CDR1 MNHNY and CDR2 SVGAGI (reference sequence).

V usage is TRBV11-2 and J usage is TRBJ2-2, with 10 bases lining up with TRBD2. The CDR3 has 17 residues. After removal of 5 bases from V and 1 base from J, the junction contained 7 bases not matched to a gene. Germline CDR1 SGHAT, CDR2 FQNNGV. CDR3 in amino acids: CASSPLGLAVNTGELFF. DNA for the CDR3: TGTGCCAGCAGCCCTCTCGGACTAGCGGTGAACACCGGGGAGCTGTTTTTT.

V and J are TRBV18 and TRBJ1-2; 7 bases align to TRBD1. With 5 bases clipped from V and 4 bases from J, the junction kept 10 bases outside the gene matches. Germline CDR1 is KGHSH and CDR2 is LQKENI. This CDR3 has 15 amino acids. The DNA for the CDR3 is TGTGCCAGCTCATCGGGGGACAGCGTCGGCTATGGCTACACCTTC. Its translation: CASSSGDSVGYGYTF.

CDR3 sequence: CASMWEDYNEQFF. DNA of the CDR3: TGTGCCAGCATGTGGGAGGACTACAATGAGCAGTTCTTC. J is TRBJ2-1 and V is TRBV6-6, with D tentatively TRBD2 (6 bases). Germline V gene data show CDR1 as MNHNY and CDR2 as SVGAGI (reference sequence). The CDR3 sequence is 13 residues long. Trimming removed 7 bases at V and 3 bases at J, with 10 bases between.

Only one count was recorded for this clone. The chain is built from TRBV5-1 and TRBJ1-2; D remains unclear. This CDR3 has 19 amino acids. Trimming removed 3 bases at V and 1 base at J, with 25 bases between. CDR1 and CDR2 from the germline V gene are SGHRS and YFSETQ. CDR3 nucleotides: TGCGCCAGCAGCTCCTCCTGCCCTACACCCCTGGCTGATAACTATGGCTACACCTTC. Its translation: CASSSSCPTPLADNYGYTF.

This clone was picked up a small number of times. This rearrangement joins TRBV28 to TRBJ1-5, with TRBD1 as a possible D gene (5 bases). CDR1 MDHEN and CDR2 SYDVKM come from the germline V gene. The CDR3 has 16 residues. V was pared by 5 bases and J by 2 bases, with 16 bases between. CDR3 nucleotides: TGTGCCAGCAGTGCCTTGGGGGGTGTCGGCAATCAGCCCCAGCATTTT. Protein: CASSALGGVGNQPQHF.

The rearrangement links TRBV5-6 to TRBJ2-3; 9 bases agree with TRBD1. CDR3 length: 14 amino acids. Looked up from germline, CDR1 is SGHDT and CDR2 is YYEEEE. J gave up 5 bases and V 3 bases, and 4 bases lay outside the gene matches. The CDR3 protein is CASSSGTGIDTQYF. The CDR3 nucleotides are TGTGCCAGCAGCTCGGGGACAGGGATAGATACGCAGTATTTT.

The rearrangement links TRBV6-5 to TRBJ1-1; 8 bases line up with TRBD1. With V trimmed by 6 bases and J by 5 bases, 11 bases remained unmatched. The CDR3 length is 15 residues. CDR1 MNHEY and CDR2 SVGAGI come from the germline V gene. CDR3 DNA: TGTGCCAGCAGGAAGACAGGGGCGGCAGGAACTGAAGCTTTCTTT. The encoded protein is CASRKTGAAGTEAFF.

The chain couples TRBV28 to TRBJ1-1; 7 bases are shared with TRBD1. The V and J ends lost 7 bases and 6 bases, in that order; junction bases with no gene match: 8. Germline V gene data show CDR1 as MDHEN and CDR2 as SYDVKM. This CDR3 contains 13 residues. For the CDR3, the DNA is TGTGCCAGCACCAGGGGGTTCCGACCTGAAGCTTTCTTT. It translates to CASTRGFRPEAFF.

The rearrangement uses TRBV7-2 and TRBJ1-6; unclear D gene. CDR3 length: 18 amino acids. V was pared by 1 base and J by 3 bases, with 16 bases between. Per germline, CDR1 SGHTA and CDR2 FQGNSA. CDR3 DNA: TGTGCCAGCAGCTTAGTGGTGGGGAAGACTCACTATAATTCACCCCTCCACTTT. Protein product: CASSLVVGKTHYNSPLHF.

The sample holds a few counts of this clone. The chain recombines TRBV19 with TRBJ2-1; D might be TRBD1 or TRBD2, each matching 6 bases. Deletions cut 6 bases from V and 8 bases from J, with 26 bases between. There are 17 residues in the CDR3. CDR1 is LNHDA and CDR2 is SQIVND in the germline V gene (reference sequence). The CDR3: CASRAFGRRGRSHEQFF. The DNA for the CDR3 is TGTGCCAGTAGGGCTTTTGGTCGTCGGGGGCGCAGCCATGAGCAGTTCTTC.

This chain joins TRBV15 and TRBJ1-5, with D possibly being TRBD1 (5 bases). The length of the CDR3 is 13 residues. The germline V gene has CDR1 LNHNV and CDR2 YYDKDF (reference sequence). V lost 0 bases and J lost 5, with 5 bases in between. CDR3 region: CATSRDRDQPQHF. The DNA of the CDR3 is TGTGCCACCAGCAGAGACAGGGATCAGCCCCAGCATTTT. The full variable domain, in which reference TRBV15 and TRBJ1-5 provide the parts outside the CDR3, is DAMVIQNPRYQVTQFGKPVTLSCSQTLNHNVMYWYQQKSSQAPKLLFHYYDKDFNNEADTPDNFQSRRPNTSFCFLDIRSPGLGDTAMYLCATSRDRDQPQHFGDGTRLSIL.

The chain couples TRBV6-5 to TRBJ2-1; D is possibly TRBD1 (6 bases). Germline-derived CDR1 and CDR2 are MNHEY and SVGAGI. Trimming cost V 6 bases and J 7 bases, with 13 bases left between them. The CDR3 runs 13 residues. The CDR3 loop reads CASRLGHFNEQFF. The CDR3, as DNA: TGTGCCAGCAGACTGGGACACTTTAATGAGCAGTTCTTC.

The chain carries TRBV28 and TRBJ2-5; 9 bases match TRBD2. After removal of 5 bases from V and 5 bases from J, the junction contained 12 bases not matched to a gene. Germline V lookup: CDR1 MDHEN, CDR2 SYDVKM. This CDR3 has 16 amino acids. The CDR3 protein is CASSPSLAGVVETQYF. In DNA, the CDR3 is TGTGCCAGCAGTCCTTCCTTAGCGGGAGTGGTCGAGACCCAGTACTTC. Combining the CDR3 with reference TRBV28 and TRBJ2-5 gives the whole variable domain DVKVTQSSRYLVKRTGEKVFLECVQDMDHENMFWYRQDPGLGLRLIYFSYDVKMKEKGDIPEGYSVSREKKERFSLILESASTNQTSMYLCASSPSLAGVVETQYFGPGTRLLVL.

The chain has TRBV28 and TRBJ2-7; maybe TRBD2 (6 bases). Trimming removed 1 base at V and 5 bases at J, with 9 bases between. The CDR3 is 13 amino acids. CDR1 and CDR2 (germline): MDHEN, SYDVKM. The CDR3, as DNA: TGTGCCAGCAGTTTATCTGGGGAGGACGAGCAGTACTTC. Translated, it gives CASSLSGEDEQYF. Full variable domain (rest looked up from reference TRBV28 and TRBJ2-7): DVKVTQSSRYLVKRTGEKVFLECVQDMDHENMFWYRQDPGLGLRLIYFSYDVKMKEKGDIPEGYSVSREKKERFSLILESASTNQTSMYLCASSLSGEDEQYFGPGTRLTVT.

V is TRBV2 and J is TRBJ1-3, with D perhaps TRBD1 (5 bases). There are 16 residues in the CDR3. CDR1 and CDR2 from the germline V gene are SNHLY and FYNNEI. V was clipped by 3 bases and J by 3 bases, with 15 bases between them. The CDR3 DNA sequence: TGTGCCAGCAGTGAGTCAGGGAGGGCGAGTGGAAACACCATATATTTT. This codes for CASSESGRASGNTIYF. The full variable domain, with the rest looked up from reference TRBV2 and TRBJ1-3, is EPEVTQTPSHQVTQMGQEVILRCVPISNHLYFYWYRQILGQKVEFLVSFYNNEISEKSEIFDDQFSVERPDGSNFTLKIRSTKLEDSAMYFCASSESGRASGNTIYFGEGSWLTVV.

This clone was seen once. This chain connects TRBV6-5 to TRBJ2-7; D is unclear. Germline-derived CDR1 and CDR2 are MNHEY and SVGAGI. V was trimmed by 5 bases and J by 6 bases, leaving 14 bases between them. The CDR3 consists of 13 residues. The CDR3 spells CASSGPGVGEQYF. In DNA, the CDR3 is TGTGCCAGCAGTGGGCCTGGGGTAGGCGAGCAGTACTTC.

The gene calls are TRBV7-8 and TRBJ2-3; D gene uncertain. Trimming stripped 5 bases from V and 4 bases from J, with 10 bases between. This CDR3 region has 13 residues. Per germline, CDR1 SGHVS and CDR2 FQNEAQ. CDR3 loop: CASSRSEADTQYF. In nucleotides, the CDR3 is TGTGCCAGCAGCCGCTCCGAGGCAGATACGCAGTATTTT.

Of note for this clone: The sample has other DNA sequences that encode this CDR3 too. This chain connects TRBV6-5 to TRBJ1-1; tentative D call: TRBD1 (5 bases). CDR3 length: 14 amino acids. Per germline, CDR1 MNHEY and CDR2 SVGAGI. Trimming shortened V by 5 bases and J by 0 bases, and 10 bases separated the two germline ends. Here the CDR3 DNA reads TGTGCCAGCAGTCGACAGAGAATGAACACTGAAGCTTTCTTT. Protein: CASSRQRMNTEAFF.

The chain couples TRBV28 to TRBJ2-1, with D perhaps TRBD1 or TRBD2 (6 bases each). The CDR3 covers 15 residues. V was trimmed by 6 bases and J by 2 bases, leaving 14 bases between them. In germline, CDR1 is MDHEN, CDR2 SYDVKM. The CDR3 is CASRAGGGTYNEQFF. DNA for the CDR3: TGTGCCAGCAGGGCCGGGGGCGGAACCTACAATGAGCAGTTCTTC.

The chain links TRBV19 to TRBJ2-7; D unresolved. The CDR3 runs 15 residues. The ends were cut back, 4 bases at V and 0 bases at J, with 13 bases in the middle. CDR1 is LNHDA, CDR2 SQIVND, per germline (reference sequence). CDR3 bases: TGTGCCAGTAGTAACCCCACCCAGAGCTCCTACGAGCAGTACTTC. Translating it yields CASSNPTQSSYEQYF.

V gene TRBV6-5 combines with J gene TRBJ1-1; D uncertain. V was trimmed by 5 bases and J by 11 bases, leaving 12 bases between them. The CDR3 has 11 amino acids. CDR1 and CDR2 (germline): MNHEY, SVGAGI. The CDR3 DNA sequence: TGTGCCAGCAGTCCCTCGGTGTTTGCTTTCTTT. Translating it yields CASSPSVFAFF.